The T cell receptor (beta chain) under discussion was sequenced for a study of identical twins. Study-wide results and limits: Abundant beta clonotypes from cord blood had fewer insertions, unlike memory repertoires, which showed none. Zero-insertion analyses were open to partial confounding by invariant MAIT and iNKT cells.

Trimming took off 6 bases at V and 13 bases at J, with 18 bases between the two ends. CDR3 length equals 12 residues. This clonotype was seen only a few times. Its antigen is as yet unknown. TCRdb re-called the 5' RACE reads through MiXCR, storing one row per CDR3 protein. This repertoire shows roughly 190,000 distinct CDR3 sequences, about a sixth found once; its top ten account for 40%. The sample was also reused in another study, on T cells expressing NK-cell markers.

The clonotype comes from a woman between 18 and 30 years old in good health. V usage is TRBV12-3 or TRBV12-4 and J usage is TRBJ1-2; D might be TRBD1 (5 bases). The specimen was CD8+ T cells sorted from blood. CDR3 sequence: CASRLDRTTCTF. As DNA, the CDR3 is TGTGCCAGCAGATTGGATCGGACAACGTGCACCTTC.